The rows below give T cell receptor beta chains drawn from one sample of a study of response to subunit inactivated influenza vaccine. MiXCR, run by TCRdb on the RT-PCR reads, gives a single entry per CDR3 protein. The sample yields 500,000 to 600,000 distinct CDR3 sequences, about 11% seen once. This same sample was also part of a study on T cells expressing NK-cell markers.

The sample consisted of PBMCs from blood, taken on the day of vaccination. These receptor sequences come from a man in his forties or fifties who received an inactivated influenza vaccine. The CDR3 runs from the conserved cysteine through the conserved F or W. Each record gives: D gene, J gene, clone size, V gene, CDR3 DNA, CDR3 protein. D genes are given only for firm matches. For some rows the clone size is stated as once, few or many, or as a class when expanded; others skip it.

>.|TRBJ2-5|.|TRBV5-6
TGTGCCAGCAGCTTGTCACAGATTCAAGAGACCCAGTACTTC
CASSLSQIQETQYF
>.|TRBJ2-3|few|TRBV3-1
TGTGCCAGCAGCCCCCGTTGGGGGGACAGAAGCACAGATACGCAGTATTTT
CASSPRWGDRSTDTQYF
>TRBD2|TRBJ2-1|many|TRBV5-1
TGCGCCAGCAGCTTGGGGACTAGCGGAAATTACAATGAGCAGTTCTTC
CASSLGTSGNYNEQFF
>TRBD1|TRBJ2-1|.|TRBV12-3/TRBV12-4
TGTGCCAGCAGACCTCCCGGGACAGGGAATGAGCAGTTCTTC
CASRPPGTGNEQFF
>.|TRBJ2-2|.|TRBV5-1
TGCGCCAGCAGTCCGGGACCCATAAATGGGTACACCGGGGAGCTGTTTTTT
CASSPGPINGYTGELFF
>.|TRBJ1-5|.|TRBV9
TGTGCCAGCAGCGGAGGGTACCTTAGCAATCAGCCCCAGCATTTT
CASSGGYLSNQPQHF
>.|TRBJ2-2|few|TRBV7-2
TGTGCCAGCAGCTTAGTTAGACTCAAGAACACCGGGGAGCTGTTTTTT
CASSLVRLKNTGELFF
>.|TRBJ1-5|.|TRBV5-1
TGCGCCAGCAGCCCACAGGGAAGCAATCAGCCCCAGCATTTT
CASSPQGSNQPQHF
>.|TRBJ1-6|few|TRBV5-1
TGCGCCAGCAAAGAGACGGACGGGACACCCCTCCACTTT
CASKETDGTPLHF
>.|TRBJ2-6|many|TRBV11-2
TGTGCCAGCAGCTTTACACCACTCTTGGCCGGGGCCAACGTCCTGACTTTC
CASSFTPLLAGANVLTF
>TRBD1|TRBJ1-6|.|TRBV4-3
TGCGCCAGCAGCCAAGTGCGACAGGGTGGTAATTCACCCCTCCACTTT
CASSQVRQGGNSPLHF
>.|TRBJ2-5|.|TRBV9
TGTGCCAGCAGCGTAACCGGGACTCGCGGGCAGACCCAGTACTTC
CASSVTGTRGQTQYF
>TRBD2|TRBJ2-5|.|TRBV3-1
TGTGCCAGCGGCAAGACTAGCCACCTCCTCCAAGAGACCCAGTACTTC
CASGKTSHLLQETQYF
>.|TRBJ2-3|.|TRBV28
TGTGCCAGCCGGGACGGTGGCACAGATACGCAGTATTTT
CASRDGGTDTQYF
>TRBD1|TRBJ2-7|few|TRBV3-1
TGTGCCAGCAGCCAAGATGGGACAGGTAGCTCCTACGAGCAGTACTTC
CASSQDGTGSSYEQYF
>TRBD2|TRBJ2-7|few|TRBV6-6
TGTGCCAGCAGTTACGCGATGGGACTACAGTACTTC
CASSYAMGLQYF
>.|TRBJ2-4|.|TRBV2
TGTGCCAGCAGTGCCACCTCCCCTCCCCGGGACAAAAACATTCAGTACTTC
CASSATSPPRDKNIQYF
>.|TRBJ2-1|.|TRBV7-9
TGTGCCAGCAGCTATACAGGGATTTCAAGCAATGAGCAGTTCTTC
CASSYTGISSNEQFF
>.|TRBJ1-1|many|TRBV12-3/TRBV12-4
TGTGCCAGCAGCCCCCAGCCAGGGGTTGAAGCTTTCTTT
CASSPQPGVEAFF
>.|TRBJ2-3|few|TRBV10-3
TGTGCCATCAAAGGTCGTGCGGGGGCCGATACGCAGTATTTT
CAIKGRAGADTQYF
>.|TRBJ2-1|many|TRBV4-1
TGCGCCAGCAGCCAACTCTCTATGGTCCCCTACAATGAGCAGTTCTTC
CASSQLSMVPYNEQFF
>.|TRBJ2-1|few|TRBV10-3
TGTGCCATCAGTGAGTCTGGGGGTACGGGACTTGAGCAGTTCTTC
CAISESGGTGLEQFF
>.|TRBJ2-1|many|TRBV5-1
TGCGCCAGCAGCTGGGGAACGGCCTTTGAGCAGTTCTTC
CASSWGTAFEQFF
>TRBD1|TRBJ2-1|few|TRBV7-9
TGTGCCAGCAGCTTAGGTGGACAGGGGGCCAATGAGCAGTTCTTC
CASSLGGQGANEQFF
>TRBD2|TRBJ2-1|few|TRBV29-1
TGCAGCGTTGAAGATTCTCTAGCGGAGACCTACAATGACCAGTTCTTC
CSVEDSLAETYNDQFF
>.|TRBJ1-5|many|TRBV7-8
TGTGCCAGCAGCTTTGGACCCCGCAATCAGCCCCAGCATTTT
CASSFGPRNQPQHF
>TRBD2|TRBJ2-1|few|TRBV2
TGTGCCAGAGATTTCGGGACTAGCGGGGTTCACTCCTACAATGAGCAGTTCTTC
CARDFGTSGVHSYNEQFF
>.|TRBJ2-5|.|TRBV29-1
TGCAGCGTTGAGTCTCCCCAAGAGACCCAGTACTTC
CSVESPQETQYF
>.|TRBJ2-2|many|TRBV3-1
TGTGCCAGCAGCCGTAGAGGGGGCACCGGGGAGCTGTTTTTT
CASSRRGGTGELFF
>TRBD1|TRBJ2-2|few|TRBV7-9
TGTGCCAGCAGCAGGCCAAACAGGGGGGACACCGGGGAGCTGTTTTTT
CASSRPNRGDTGELFF
>.|TRBJ2-3|few|TRBV6-6
TGTGCCAGCAGTTACAGTCCAGATACGCAGTATTTT
CASSYSPDTQYF
>.|TRBJ2-7|.|TRBV12-5
TGTGCTAGTGGCGAAGGCAGGGGGGGCCACGAGCAGTACTTC
CASGEGRGGHEQYF
>.|TRBJ2-7|.|TRBV29-1
TGCAGCGTTGTTGCCAGTTCCTACGAGCAGTACTTC
CSVVASSYEQYF
>TRBD2|TRBJ2-3|.|TRBV15
TGTGCCACCAGCAGAGATTCCCTAGCGGGCACAGATACGCAGTATTTT
CATSRDSLAGTDTQYF
>.|TRBJ2-7|.|TRBV10-3
TGTGCCATCAGGGGACGGGACGAGCAGTACTTC
CAIRGRDEQYF
>.|TRBJ1-5|.|TRBV12-3/TRBV12-4
TGTGCCAGCAGCCCGATGTCAGGGACGGGCCAGCCCCAGCATTTT
CASSPMSGTGQPQHF
>.|TRBJ2-1|.|TRBV6-2/TRBV6-3
TGTGCCAGCAACAGTCCCATATTGCCTGAGCAGTTCTTC
CASNSPILPEQFF
>.|TRBJ2-6|.|TRBV5-1
TGCGCCAGCAGCTTGGCAGGGGCTGGGGCCAACGTCCTGACTTTC
CASSLAGAGANVLTF
>TRBD1|TRBJ1-2|.|TRBV20-1
TGCAGTGCTAGCATGCTGGACAGGGGCGACTATGGCTACACCTTC
CSASMLDRGDYGYTF
>TRBD1|TRBJ2-5|.|TRBV24-1
TGTGCCACCAGTGAGCGGACAGGGAATTTTCAAGAGACCCAGTACTTC
CATSERTGNFQETQYF
>.|TRBJ2-7|few|TRBV5-1
TGCGCCAGCAGCCCGAAGACCCGCTACGAGCAGTACTTC
CASSPKTRYEQYF
>TRBD1|TRBJ1-5|few|TRBV7-2
TGTGCCAGCAGCTTTATCGGGACAGGGGGCGGACAGCCCCAGCATTTT
CASSFIGTGGGQPQHF
>.|TRBJ2-7|.|TRBV7-2
TGTGCCAGCAGCTCTCCGTTCGGGTTCGAGCAGTACTTC
CASSSPFGFEQYF
>.|TRBJ1-2|few|TRBV20-1
TGCAGTGCTAGGCGTGCAGGGATTAACTATGGCTACACCTTC
CSARRAGINYGYTF
>.|TRBJ2-7|.|TRBV12-3/TRBV12-4
TGTGCCAGCATGGCAGGGCGGTGGAGCTACGAGCAGTACTTC
CASMAGRWSYEQYF
>.|TRBJ2-1|many|TRBV6-5
TGTGCCAGCGGACGTCGGGAGCAGTTCTTC
CASGRREQFF
>.|TRBJ1-1|few|TRBV7-2
TGTGCCAGCAGCTTAGATCCGGGGGCGCGTACTGAAGCTTTCTTT
CASSLDPGARTEAFF
>.|TRBJ2-1|few|TRBV2
TGTGCCAGCACCGCCTTAGATTGGGATATGGCTCCTGAGCAGTTCTTC
CASTALDWDMAPEQFF
>TRBD1|TRBJ1-2|.|TRBV5-1
TGCGCCAGCAGTCCAAATTCCGGGACAGTTCTTTCTTCGCCAGAGGGCTACACCTTC
CASSPNSGTVLSSPEGYTF
>TRBD2|TRBJ2-1|.|TRBV10-3
TGTGCCTCCCACCCGATGGGTAGCGGGAGGGGTAATGAGCAGTTCTTC
CASHPMGSGRGNEQFF
>.|TRBJ2-5|.|TRBV5-1
TGCGCCAGCTCGACTTCGGGAGAGACCCAGTACTTC
CASSTSGETQYF
>.|TRBJ1-2|.|TRBV4-2
TGTGCCAGCAGCCAAGATGACAGATACTATGGCTACACCTTC
CASSQDDRYYGYTF
>.|TRBJ2-7|.|TRBV7-9
TGTGCCAGCAGCTTATTGGGCAGCCCCTACGAGCAGTACTTC
CASSLLGSPYEQYF
>TRBD2|TRBJ2-3|.|TRBV29-1
TGCAGCGTTGAAGACCGGACTAGCGGGGGCACAGATACGCAGTATTTT
CSVEDRTSGGTDTQYF
>.|TRBJ2-1|.|TRBV9
TGTGCCAGCAGCACGGGCCAAATCCCGTCCGAGCAGTTCTTC
CASSTGQIPSEQFF
>TRBD1|TRBJ1-2|.|TRBV7-9
TGTGCCAGCAGCTTACCGTTCGGACAGGCTAACTATGGCTACACCTTC
CASSLPFGQANYGYTF
>.|TRBJ2-5|.|TRBV18
TGTGCCAGCTCACCATTACGCCAAGAGACCCAGTACTTC
CASSPLRQETQYF